The 16 T cell receptor beta chains given below trace back to one sample, sequenced in a study of a mutant IDH1 vaccine in newly diagnosed glioma. Libraries were prepared by immunoSEQ multiplex PCR; TCRdb keeps only in-frame clonotypes and omits some of them. Found here are about 60,000 clones, about 87% of them singletons; the top ten hold more than 10%. Their recognized antigens are unknown. Time point specified: week 23, last vaccination. Mutant IDH1 20-mer peptide, at 300 ug, made up each vaccine dose, with topical imiquimod. This material consisted of PBMCs, taken from a glioma patient whose treatment included an IDH1 peptide vaccine. All receptors derive from a man between 18 and 29 years old with glioma.

The gene calls are TRBV5-5 and TRBJ2-7, with 10 nucleotides matching TRBD1. The ends lost 2 bases at V and 2 bases at J; junction bases unmatched: 4. This CDR3 has 15 residues. The germline gives CDR1 SGHKS, CDR2 YYEKEE (reference sequence). This CDR3 reads CASSFGQGGTYEQYF. As DNA, the CDR3 is TGTGCCAGCAGCTTCGGACAGGGGGGGACCTACGAGCAGTACTTC.

This chain links TRBV27 with TRBJ1-4, with D unresolved. The CDR3 has 14 residues. The germline V gene has CDR1 MNHEY and CDR2 SMNVEV (reference sequence). V lost 2 bases and J 4 bases, leaving 8 bases between the germline ends. This CDR3 reads CASSLRQRNEKLFF. The CDR3 DNA is TGTGCCAGCAGTTTACGGCAGCGTAATGAAAAACTGTTTTTT. Combining the CDR3 with reference TRBV27 and TRBJ1-4 gives the whole variable domain EAQVTQNPRYLITVTGKKLTVTCSQNMNHEYMSWYRQDPGLGLRQIYYSMNVEVTDKGDVPEGYKVSRKEKRNFPLILESPSPNQTSLYFCASSLRQRNEKLFFGSGTQLSVL.

This clone appeared a single time. This sequence joins TRBV28 and TRBJ1-2; no clear D gene. V lost 8 bases and J 7 bases, leaving 20 bases between the germline ends. Germline V gene lookup returns CDR1 MDHEN and CDR2 SYDVKM. The CDR3 sequence is 14 residues long. CDR3 nucleotides: TGTGCCAGCTCTGGTGGCGGCCGGCTTCTTGGCTACACCTTC. It is translated as CASSGGGRLLGYTF.

CDR3 residues: CASKGAGGSYNEQFF. The CDR3 DNA reads TGTGCCAGTAAGGGAGCGGGGGGAAGCTACAATGAGCAGTTCTTC. The rearrangement links TRBV19 to TRBJ2-1, with TRBD2 matching 9 bases. The V segment lost 7 bases and the J segment 3 bases; nucleotides outside the gene matches: 7. The CDR3 loop spans 15 amino acids. Germline CDR1 reads LNHDA; CDR2 reads SQIVND (reference sequence). The full variable domain, its missing parts supplied by reference TRBV19 and TRBJ2-1, is DGGITQSPKYLFRKEGQNVTLSCEQNLNHDAMYWYRQDPGQGLRLIYYSQIVNDFQKGDIAEGYSVSREKKESFPLTVTSAQKNPTAFYLCASKGAGGSYNEQFFGPGTRLTVL.

The gene calls are TRBV5-1 and TRBJ2-5, with D possibly being TRBD2 (5 bases). The CDR3 extends over 14 amino acids. Germline values: CDR1 SGHRS, CDR2 YFSETQ. V gave up 4 bases and J gave up 4 bases, with 14 bases separating them. Here the CDR3 reads CASSPGRAGETQYF. Written as DNA, the CDR3 is TGCGCCAGCAGCCCCGGGCGGGCTGGAGAGACCCAGTACTTC.

The rearrangement joins TRBV2 to TRBJ2-1; 7 bases are shared with TRBD2. V dropped 7 bases and J dropped 4; count of bases not matched to a gene: 10. The CDR3 runs to 15 residues. The germline V gene has CDR1 SNHLY and CDR2 FYNNEI. The CDR3 region has the DNA TGTGCCAGCACCCTGGGACTAACCTTTTACAATGAGCAGTTCTTC. Translated: CASTLGLTFYNEQFF.

The V and J genes are TRBV7-3 and TRBJ2-7; TRBD2 is a possible D gene (6 bases). The germline CDR1 and CDR2 sequences are SGHTA and FQGTGA. The CDR3 covers 13 residues. V lost 2 bases and J lost 6, with 11 bases in between. The CDR3 region has the DNA TGTGCCAGCAGCTTAGTGGGGGGTCCCGAGCAGTACTTC. Protein sequence: CASSLVGGPEQYF.

The chain carries TRBV25-1 and TRBJ1-2, with D unresolved. Between the trimmed V and J ends, which lost 5 bases and 8 bases, there was a span of 12 bases. CDR1 and CDR2 (germline): MGHDK, SYGVNS. The CDR3 runs to 12 residues. The CDR3 loop is CASSPGHKGYTF. The CDR3 DNA sequence: TGTGCCAGCAGTCCCGGCCATAAGGGCTACACCTTC.

J is TRBJ1-5 and V is TRBV7-9, with D possibly matching TRBD1 (5 bases). CDR1 SEHNR and CDR2 FQNEAQ come from the germline V gene (reference sequence). Between the trimmed V and J ends, which lost 2 bases and 2 bases, there was a span of 7 bases. This CDR3 contains 14 residues. Here the CDR3 reads CASSLMGRNQPQHF. The CDR3 coding sequence is TGTGCCAGCAGCTTAATGGGGCGCAATCAGCCCCAGCATTTT.

This clone was observed a few times. The chain carries TRBV9 and TRBJ1-6; the D is unclear. Trimming shortened V by 0 bases and J by 6 bases, and 10 bases separated the two germline ends. Germline values: CDR1 SGDLS, CDR2 YYNGEE. CDR3 length: 15 residues. CDR3 protein: CASSVGGGSNSPLHF. CDR3 DNA sequence: TGTGCCAGCAGCGTAGGAGGAGGTTCTAATTCACCCCTCCACTTT.

This rearrangement joins TRBV10-3 to TRBJ1-1; TRBD1 is a possible D gene (5 bases). V shed 4 bases and J shed 7 bases, with 10 bases lying between them. CDR1 and CDR2 (germline): ENHRY, SYGVKD. The CDR3 sequence is 12 residues long. The CDR3: CAISAGGVEAFF. The CDR3 DNA sequence: TGTGCCATCAGTGCGGGGGGAGTTGAAGCTTTCTTT.

The chain carries TRBV5-1 and TRBJ2-3; weak D call: TRBD2 (6 bases). Looked up from germline, CDR1 is SGHRS and CDR2 is YFSETQ. V was cut by 0 bases and J by 1 base, with 15 bases left in between. This CDR3 has 17 amino acids. CDR3 sequence (DNA): TGCGCCAGCAGCTTGGATATCCTAGCGCGCCGCACAGATACGCAGTATTTT. Its protein product is CASSLDILARRTDTQYF.

There are a few counts of this clone. The V gene is TRBV28, the J gene TRBJ1-1; weak D call: TRBD1 (6 bases). Trimming stripped 2 bases from V and 7 bases from J, with 23 bases between. Germline CDR1 reads MDHEN; CDR2 reads SYDVKM. The CDR3 consists of 17 residues. The CDR3 DNA follows: TGTGCCAGCAGTTTAGTCTTCGGGGGGCGCGGTAAGAATGAAGCTTTCTTT. This sequence encodes CASSLVFGGRGKNEAFF.

This chain links TRBV18 with TRBJ1-4; TRBD1 aligns across 7 bases. Germline V gene data show CDR1 as KGHSH and CDR2 as LQKENI. This CDR3 has 14 amino acids. With V trimmed by 6 bases and J by 11 bases, 12 bases remained unmatched. The CDR3 here is CASSPTSGGEKLFF. CDR3 sequence (DNA): TGTGCCAGCTCGCCAACCTCAGGGGGAGAGAAACTGTTTTTT.

V and J are TRBV7-2 and TRBJ1-2; 7 bases are shared with TRBD1. The V segment lost 1 base and the J segment 8 bases; nucleotides outside the gene matches: 4. CDR3 size: 13 residues. Germline V CDR1 and CDR2: SGHTA, FQGNSA. CDR3 in DNA: TGTGCCAGCAGCTTAGTGGGACAGCGGGGCTACACCTTC. Translation: CASSLVGQRGYTF.

The V gene is TRBV4-3, the J gene TRBJ2-1; 11 nucleotides match TRBD2. CDR1 and CDR2 from the germline V gene are LGHNA and YSLEER. CDR3 length: 17 residues. Germline trimming cut 8 bases from V and 13 bases from J; bases unmatched to any gene: 22. CDR3 in amino acids: CASSREFGLAGGRGQFF. CDR3 DNA: TGCGCCAGCTCCAGAGAGTTCGGGCTAGCGGGGGGAAGGGGACAGTTCTTC.